These 24 T cell receptor beta chains share one sample of origin, sequenced in a study of cytomegalovirus exposure and HLA in healthy donors. The primer mix had 60 Vbeta and 13 Jbeta primers. TCRdb's copy holds only in-frame clones and misses some; the assay was immunoSEQ multiplex PCR. Among under 200,000 clones listed, roughly 80% were seen once. The sample was PBMCs. The source is a man aged 18 to 30 in good health and CMV-seronegative.

The chain couples TRBV7-9 to TRBJ2-2, with D perhaps TRBD2 (5 bases). V was pared by 1 base and J by 0 bases, with 12 bases between. CDR3 size: 17 residues. Germline values: CDR1 SEHNR, CDR2 FQNEAQ (reference sequence). In nucleotides, the CDR3 is TGTGCCAGCAGCTTAGGCGGCGGGCCTTCGAACACCGGGGAGCTGTTTTTT. This gives the protein CASSLGGGPSNTGELFF.

V gene TRBV2 combines with J gene TRBJ2-1; D is ambiguous. The CDR3 has 12 residues. Per germline, CDR1 SNHLY and CDR2 FYNNEI. Trimming took off 7 bases at V and 1 base at J, with 5 bases between the two ends. The CDR3 bases are TGTGCCAGCACTCGGTCCTACAATGAGCAGTTCTTC. It translates to CASTRSYNEQFF.

The V gene is TRBV11-2, the J gene TRBJ1-3, with 10 bases that match TRBD1. There are 16 residues in the CDR3. Trimming took 5 bases from V and 0 from J; bases not matched to a gene: 4. The germline V gene encodes CDR1 SGHAT and CDR2 FQNNGV. Written as DNA, the CDR3 is TGTGCCAGCAGCCGGGACAGGGGTTCCTCTGGAAACACCATATATTTT. It codes for CASSRDRGSSGNTIYF.

The chain is built from TRBV28 and TRBJ2-3; 9 bases align to TRBD2. The J segment lost 1 base and the V segment lost 6 bases, leaving 5 bases of the junction unmatched. The CDR3 has 15 amino acids. Germline CDR1 is MDHEN and CDR2 is SYDVKM. The CDR3 here is CASRLSGGGTDTQYF. The DNA for the CDR3 is TGTGCCAGCAGACTTAGCGGGGGAGGCACAGATACGCAGTATTTT. The variable domain in full, completed from reference TRBV28 and TRBJ2-3, reads DVKVTQSSRYLVKRTGEKVFLECVQDMDHENMFWYRQDPGLGLRLIYFSYDVKMKEKGDIPEGYSVSREKKERFSLILESASTNQTSMYLCASRLSGGGTDTQYFGPGTRLTVL.

This clone was detected only once. This chain links TRBV6-5 with TRBJ2-2; D gene ambiguous. This CDR3 is built from 13 residues. Germline CDR1 and CDR2: MNHEY and SVGAGI. Between the trimmed V and J ends, which lost 8 bases and 6 bases, there was a span of 13 bases. Here the CDR3 DNA reads TGTGCCAGCGTGGTTGGAGAGGCCGGGGAGCTGTTTTTT. Amino acids: CASVVGEAGELFF.

This clone was counted once. The V gene is TRBV6-4, the J gene TRBJ2-3; TRBD2 matches at 8 bases. Germline-derived CDR1 and CDR2 are MRHNA and SNTAGT. The CDR3 is 14 residues long. V shed 4 bases and J 4 bases; nucleotides not matched to a gene: 4. The CDR3 DNA is TGTGCCAGCAGTGGCGGGGGGCCGGCAGATACGCAGTATTTT. Translated, it gives CASSGGGPADTQYF.

This clone was picked up a small number of times. The chain carries TRBV20-1 and TRBJ2-5; D unclear. There are 10 residues in the CDR3. Germline CDR1 reads DFQATT; CDR2 reads SNEGSKA (reference sequence). Written as DNA, the CDR3 is TGCAGCGCAGTGCAAGAGACCCAGTACTTC. This gives the protein CSAVQETQYF.

This sequence joins TRBV5-1 and TRBJ2-5, with 12 nucleotides matching TRBD2. TRBJ2-7 matches the DNA end more closely, so the J call is doubtful. CDR1 SGHRS and CDR2 YFSETQ come from the germline V gene. The CDR3 has 16 residues. CDR3 protein: CASSLELAGGPDEQYF. CDR3 coding DNA: TGCGCCAGCAGCTTGGAGCTAGCGGGGGGGCCTGACGAGCAGTACTTC.

The V gene is TRBV5-5, the J gene TRBJ2-5; D is unresolved. Trimming removed 4 bases at V and 1 base at J, with 11 bases between. CDR1 is SGHKS and CDR2 is YYEKEE in the germline V gene (reference sequence). This CDR3 spans 14 amino acids. The CDR3 nucleotides read TGTGCCAGCAGCATCCGCAGACTCCAAGAGACCCAGTACTTC. Its protein product is CASSIRRLQETQYF.

The V and J genes are TRBV7-2 and TRBJ2-7; 10 positions agree with TRBD1. V lost 1 base, J lost 2 bases, and 5 bases stayed unmatched. This CDR3 has 16 residues. CDR1 and CDR2 from the germline V gene are SGHTA and FQGNSA. As DNA, the CDR3 is TGTGCCAGCAGCTTAGGGGTTGGGACAGGGGCCTACGAGCAGTACTTC. Amino acids: CASSLGVGTGAYEQYF.

The rearrangement joins TRBV28 to TRBJ2-1; 13 bases fit TRBD2. The CDR3 loop spans 19 amino acids. V gave up 0 bases and J gave up 0 bases; unmatched junction bases: 5. Germline V gene data show CDR1 as MDHEN and CDR2 as SYDVKM. CDR3 sequence (DNA): TGTGCCAGCAGTTTATGGGGGACTAGCGGGACAAACTCCTACAATGAGCAGTTCTTC. It codes for CASSLWGTSGTNSYNEQFF.

The CDR3 loop reads CASSPGQINQPQHF. The CDR3 region has the DNA TGTGCCAGCAGTCCGGGACAGATCAATCAGCCCCAGCATTTT. J is TRBJ1-5 and V is TRBV28; 7 nucleotides align to TRBD1. The CDR3 length is 14 residues. V dropped 5 bases and J dropped 3; count of bases not matched to a gene: 4. Germline CDR1 reads MDHEN; CDR2 reads SYDVKM. Combining the CDR3 with reference TRBV28 and TRBJ1-5 gives the whole variable domain DVKVTQSSRYLVKRTGEKVFLECVQDMDHENMFWYRQDPGLGLRLIYFSYDVKMKEKGDIPEGYSVSREKKERFSLILESASTNQTSMYLCASSPGQINQPQHFGDGTRLSIL.

This clone showed up just once. The chain links TRBV14 to TRBJ1-1; D call uncertain. V was cut by 4 bases and J by 2 bases, with 8 bases left in between. There are 13 residues in the CDR3. From germline, CDR1 is SGHDN and CDR2 FVKESK. The CDR3 sequence is CASSPDFNTEAFF. In nucleotides, the CDR3 is TGTGCCAGCAGCCCCGACTTCAACACTGAAGCTTTCTTT.

The V call is TRBV30, the J call TRBJ1-5; TRBD1 matches at 9 bases. The CDR3 contains 14 residues. The germline CDR1 and CDR2 sequences are GTSNPN and SVGIG (reference sequence). The ends lost 5 bases at V and 3 bases at J; junction bases unmatched: 5. The CDR3 nucleotides are TGTGCCTGGTCACAGGGGGCTCCCAATCAGCCCCAGCATTTT. Amino acids: CAWSQGAPNQPQHF.

The chain couples TRBV29-1 to TRBJ1-2; D ambiguous. The CDR3 extends over 13 amino acids. Germline loops: CDR1 SQVTM, CDR2 ANQGSEA. V lost 5 bases and J 0 bases, leaving 10 bases between the germline ends. CDR3 in amino acids: CSVPTDSNYGYTF. CDR3 DNA: TGCAGCGTTCCGACGGACTCTAACTATGGCTACACCTTC.

This clone showed up just once. This chain uses TRBV12-5 with TRBJ2-3, with 8 nucleotides matching TRBD1. J gave up 5 bases and V 4 bases, and 8 bases lay outside the gene matches. The CDR3 length is 15 residues. Germline values: CDR1 LGHNT, CDR2 FRNRAP. Here the CDR3 reads CASGSQGGTGDTQYF. In nucleotides, the CDR3 is TGTGCTAGTGGTTCACAGGGGGGTACAGGAGATACGCAGTATTTT.

This chain links TRBV19 with TRBJ1-1; D ambiguous. Germline CDR1 is LNHDA and CDR2 is SQIVND (reference sequence). The V gene lost 3 bases and the J gene lost 0 bases, with 11 bases spanning the gap. The CDR3 is 15 amino acids. CDR3 in amino acids: CASSMSGLMNTEAFF. The CDR3 DNA reads TGTGCCAGTAGTATGAGCGGCCTCATGAACACTGAAGCTTTCTTT.

The CDR3 spells CASSRQGSGGYTF. The CDR3, as DNA: TGTGCCAGCAGTCGACAGGGGTCGGGCGGCTACACCTTC. The chain employs TRBV28 and TRBJ1-2; 8 bases agree with TRBD1. Germline lookup yields CDR1 MDHEN and CDR2 SYDVKM. Trimming removed 5 bases from V and 8 bases from J; junction bases left unmatched: 7. The CDR3 runs to 13 residues.

In this sample, this clone turned up a few times. The chain is built from TRBV7-9 and TRBJ2-3; 10 bases fit TRBD2. Germline CDR1 reads SEHNR; CDR2 reads FQNEAQ (reference sequence). Unmatched junction bases numbered 10, after V lost 5 bases and J lost 2 bases. The CDR3 is made up of 17 amino acids. CDR3: CASSLLGLAGATDTQYF. CDR3 coding DNA: TGTGCCAGCAGCCTACTCGGGCTAGCGGGGGCCACAGATACGCAGTATTTT.

The gene calls are TRBV7-9 and TRBJ2-5; D is possibly TRBD1 (6 bases). In germline, CDR1 is SEHNR, CDR2 FQNEAQ (reference sequence). The CDR3 sequence is 14 residues long. Trimming stripped 5 bases from V and 2 bases from J, with 12 bases between. CDR3 sequence reads: CASSLDSLQETQYF. The CDR3 DNA follows: TGTGCCAGCAGCCTGGACAGCCTGCAAGAGACCCAGTACTTC.

V gene TRBV28 combines with J gene TRBJ2-6; D might be TRBD1 (5 bases). With 6 bases removed from V and 0 bases from J, the gap between germline ends came to 18 bases. Per the germline V gene, CDR1 is MDHEN and CDR2 is SYDVKM. The CDR3 is made up of 18 amino acids. CDR3: CASRTTRVRNSGANVLTF. Here the CDR3 DNA reads TGTGCCAGCAGAACAACCAGGGTCCGGAACTCTGGGGCCAACGTCCTGACTTTC.

The chain combines TRBV29-1 with TRBJ1-2; TRBD1 agrees at 7 bases. The CDR3 length is 16 residues. Per the germline V gene, CDR1 is SQVTM and CDR2 is ANQGSEA. The junction had 15 bases not matched to a gene; V was cut back by 4 bases and J by 4 bases. CDR3 DNA sequence: TGCAGCGTTGGGCGGGACAGCCCGAGATCGGGCTATGGCTACACCTTC. Protein product: CSVGRDSPRSGYGYTF.

The chain joins TRBV21-1 to TRBJ1-1; the D segment call TRBD1 is taken from the table without a DNA check. TRBV21-1 is a known pseudogene. CDR3 length: 13 amino acids. CDR3 loop: CATAPWPPLGAFF. Here the CDR3 DNA reads TGTGCCACCGCCCCCTGGCCTCCCCTTGGAGCTTTCTTT.

J is TRBJ2-5 and V is TRBV10-3; 8 bases are a match to TRBD1. V shed 6 bases and J 5 bases; nucleotides not matched to a gene: 8. The CDR3 contains 14 residues. Germline V gives CDR1 ENHRY, CDR2 SYGVKD. The CDR3 bases are TGTGCCATCAGGGCGGACAGGGATGGGGAGACCCAGTACTTC. Its translation: CAIRADRDGETQYF.